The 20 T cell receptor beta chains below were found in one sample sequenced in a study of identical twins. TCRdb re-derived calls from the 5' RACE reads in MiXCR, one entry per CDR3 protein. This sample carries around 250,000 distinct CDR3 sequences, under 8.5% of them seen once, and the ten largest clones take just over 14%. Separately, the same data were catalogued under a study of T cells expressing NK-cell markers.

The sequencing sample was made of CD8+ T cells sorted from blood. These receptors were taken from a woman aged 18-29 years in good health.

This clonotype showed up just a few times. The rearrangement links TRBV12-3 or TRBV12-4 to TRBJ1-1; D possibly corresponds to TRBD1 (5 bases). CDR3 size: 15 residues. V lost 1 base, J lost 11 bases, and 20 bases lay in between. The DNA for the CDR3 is TGTGCCAGCAGTTTAGGGGACGGGGCCCGTCGTGGGGCTTTCTTT. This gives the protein CASSLGDGARRGAFF.

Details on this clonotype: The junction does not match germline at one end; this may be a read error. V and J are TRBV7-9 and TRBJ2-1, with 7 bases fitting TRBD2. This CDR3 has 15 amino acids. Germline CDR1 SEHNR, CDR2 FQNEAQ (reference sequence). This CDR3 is CASSLAASSYNEQFF. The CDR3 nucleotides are TGTGCCAGCAGCCTAGCGGCAAGCTCCTACAATGAGCAGTTCTTC.

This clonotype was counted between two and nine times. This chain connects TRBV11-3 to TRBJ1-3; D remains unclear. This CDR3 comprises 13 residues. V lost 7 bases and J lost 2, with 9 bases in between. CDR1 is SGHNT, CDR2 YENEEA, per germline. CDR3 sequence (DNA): TGTGCCAGCAACACGTGGGCTGGAAACACCATATATTTT. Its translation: CASNTWAGNTIYF.

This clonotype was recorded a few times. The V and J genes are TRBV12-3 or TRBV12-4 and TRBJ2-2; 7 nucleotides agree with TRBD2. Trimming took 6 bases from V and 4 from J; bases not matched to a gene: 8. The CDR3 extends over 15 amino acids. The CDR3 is CASSLTSEGTGELFF. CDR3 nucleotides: TGTGCCAGCAGCCTTACTAGCGAGGGCACCGGGGAGCTGTTTTTT.

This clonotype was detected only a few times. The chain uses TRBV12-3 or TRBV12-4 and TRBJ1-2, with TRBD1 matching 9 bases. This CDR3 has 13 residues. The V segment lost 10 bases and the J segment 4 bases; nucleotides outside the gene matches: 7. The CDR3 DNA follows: TGTGCCACCGGACAGGGGATCTTCTATGGCTACACCTTC. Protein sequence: CATGQGIFYGYTF.

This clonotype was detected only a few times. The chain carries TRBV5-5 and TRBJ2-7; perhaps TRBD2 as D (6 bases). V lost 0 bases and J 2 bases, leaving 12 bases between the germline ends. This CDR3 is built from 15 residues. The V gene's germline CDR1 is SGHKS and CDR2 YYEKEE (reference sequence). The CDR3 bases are TGTGCCAGCAGCTTGGCCGGGGGTCCCACCTACGAGCAGTACTTC. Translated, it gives CASSLAGGPTYEQYF.

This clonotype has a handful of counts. The CDR3 protein is CASSEGWADTQYF. DNA for the CDR3: TGTGCCAGCAGCGAGGGCTGGGCTGATACGCAGTATTTT. The V and J genes are TRBV9 and TRBJ2-3; D gene ambiguous. The V gene's germline CDR1 is SGDLS and CDR2 YYNGEE. The CDR3 sequence is 13 residues long. V lost 3 bases and J lost 6, with 11 bases in between.

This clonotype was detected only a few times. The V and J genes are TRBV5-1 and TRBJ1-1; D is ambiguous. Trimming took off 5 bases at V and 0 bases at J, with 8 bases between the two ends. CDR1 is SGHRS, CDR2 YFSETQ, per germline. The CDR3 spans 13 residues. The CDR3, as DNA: TGCGCCAGCAGGTTCCTTCTGAACACTGAAGCTTTCTTT. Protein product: CASRFLLNTEAFF. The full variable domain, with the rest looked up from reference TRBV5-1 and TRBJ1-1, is KAGVTQTPRYLIKTRGQQVTLSCSPISGHRSVSWYQQTPGQGLQFLFEYFSETQRNKGNFPGRFSGRQFSNSRSEMNVSTLELGDSALYLCASRFLLNTEAFFGQGTRLTVV.

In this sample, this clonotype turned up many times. CDR3 in DNA: TGCAGTGCTAGTGATACGAGGGGGAATCAGCCCCAGCATTTT. Amino acid sequence: CSASDTRGNQPQHF. The chain recombines TRBV20-1 with TRBJ1-5; D may be TRBD1 (6 bases). CDR1 is DFQATT and CDR2 is SNEGSKA in the germline V gene (reference sequence). Trimming cost V 3 bases and J 4 bases, with 13 bases left between them. The length of the CDR3 is 14 residues.

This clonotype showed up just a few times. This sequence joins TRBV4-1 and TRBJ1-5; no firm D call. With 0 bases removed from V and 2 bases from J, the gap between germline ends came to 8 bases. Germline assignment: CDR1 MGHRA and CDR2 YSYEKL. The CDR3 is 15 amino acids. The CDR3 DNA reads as TGCGCCAGCAGCCAAGACCCTATTGGCAATCAGCCCCAGCATTTT. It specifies CASSQDPIGNQPQHF.

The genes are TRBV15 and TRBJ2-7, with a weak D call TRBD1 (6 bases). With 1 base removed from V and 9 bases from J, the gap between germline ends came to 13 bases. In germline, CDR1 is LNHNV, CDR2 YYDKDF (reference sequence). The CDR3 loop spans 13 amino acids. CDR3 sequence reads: CATSRAGDLGQYF. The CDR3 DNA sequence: TGTGCCACCAGCAGAGCAGGGGACCTGGGGCAGTACTTC.

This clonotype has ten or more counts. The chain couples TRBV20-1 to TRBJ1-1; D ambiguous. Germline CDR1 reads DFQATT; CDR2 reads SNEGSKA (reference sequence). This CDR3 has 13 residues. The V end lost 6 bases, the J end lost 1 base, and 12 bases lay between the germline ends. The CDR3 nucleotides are TGCAGTGCACGGAGAGGGAGGAACACTGAAGCTTTCTTT. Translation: CSARRGRNTEAFF.

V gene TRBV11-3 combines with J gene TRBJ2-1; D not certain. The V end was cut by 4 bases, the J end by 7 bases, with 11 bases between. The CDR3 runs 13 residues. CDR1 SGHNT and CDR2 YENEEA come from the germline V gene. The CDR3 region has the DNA TGTGCCAGCAGCTCGTTCCAAAAGAATGAGCAGTTCTTC. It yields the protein CASSSFQKNEQFF.

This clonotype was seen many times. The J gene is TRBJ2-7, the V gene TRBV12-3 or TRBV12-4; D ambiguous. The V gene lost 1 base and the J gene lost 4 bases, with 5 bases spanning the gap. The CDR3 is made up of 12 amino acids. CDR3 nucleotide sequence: TGTGCCAGCAGTTTAGAAGGGTACGAGCAGTACTTC. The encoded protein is CASSLEGYEQYF.

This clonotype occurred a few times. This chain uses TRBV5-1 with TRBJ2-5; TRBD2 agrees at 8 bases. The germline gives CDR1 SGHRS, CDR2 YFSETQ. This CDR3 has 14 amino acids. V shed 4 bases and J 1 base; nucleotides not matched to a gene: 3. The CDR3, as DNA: TGCGCCAGCAGCGGCGGGGGGTCCCAAGAGACCCAGTACTTC. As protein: CASSGGGSQETQYF.

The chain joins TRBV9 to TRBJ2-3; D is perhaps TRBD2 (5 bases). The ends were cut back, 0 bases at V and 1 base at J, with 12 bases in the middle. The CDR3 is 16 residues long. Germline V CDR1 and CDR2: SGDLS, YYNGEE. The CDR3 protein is CASSVGLALRTDTQYF. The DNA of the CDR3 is TGTGCCAGCAGCGTAGGGTTAGCGCTCCGCACAGATACGCAGTATTTT.

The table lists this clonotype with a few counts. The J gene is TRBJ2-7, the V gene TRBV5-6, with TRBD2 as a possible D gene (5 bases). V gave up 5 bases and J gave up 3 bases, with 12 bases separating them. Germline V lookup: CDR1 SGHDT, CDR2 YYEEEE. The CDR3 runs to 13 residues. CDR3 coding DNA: TGTGCCAGCAGGGCGGGCGGAGACTACGAGCAGTACTTC. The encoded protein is CASRAGGDYEQYF. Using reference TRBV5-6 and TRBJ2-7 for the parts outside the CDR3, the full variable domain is DAGVTQSPTHLIKTRGQQVTLRCSPKSGHDTVSWYQQALGQGPQFIFQYYEEEERQRGNFPDRFSGHQFPNYSSELNVNALLLGDSALYLCASRAGGDYEQYFGPGTRLTVT.

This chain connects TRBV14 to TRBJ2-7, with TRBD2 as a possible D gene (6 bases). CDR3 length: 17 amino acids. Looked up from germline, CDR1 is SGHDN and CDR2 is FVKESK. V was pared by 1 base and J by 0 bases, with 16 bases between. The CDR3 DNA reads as TGTGCCAGCAGCCAAGGTAATAGAGGGACTCTCTCCTACGAGCAGTACTTC. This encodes CASSQGNRGTLSYEQYF.

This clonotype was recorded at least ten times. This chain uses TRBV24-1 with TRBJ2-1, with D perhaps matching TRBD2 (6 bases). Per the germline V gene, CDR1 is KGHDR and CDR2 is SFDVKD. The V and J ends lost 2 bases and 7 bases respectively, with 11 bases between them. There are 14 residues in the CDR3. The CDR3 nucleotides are TGTGCCACCAGTGATTCCTTCGGGGGAAATGAGCAGTTCTTC. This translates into CATSDSFGGNEQFF.

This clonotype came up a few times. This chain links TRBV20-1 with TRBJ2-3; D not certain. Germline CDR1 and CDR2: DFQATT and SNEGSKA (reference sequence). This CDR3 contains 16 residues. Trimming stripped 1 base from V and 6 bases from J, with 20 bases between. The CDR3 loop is CSARGLEGSATDTQYF. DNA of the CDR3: TGCAGTGCTAGAGGTTTAGAAGGATCGGCAACGGATACGCAGTATTTT.